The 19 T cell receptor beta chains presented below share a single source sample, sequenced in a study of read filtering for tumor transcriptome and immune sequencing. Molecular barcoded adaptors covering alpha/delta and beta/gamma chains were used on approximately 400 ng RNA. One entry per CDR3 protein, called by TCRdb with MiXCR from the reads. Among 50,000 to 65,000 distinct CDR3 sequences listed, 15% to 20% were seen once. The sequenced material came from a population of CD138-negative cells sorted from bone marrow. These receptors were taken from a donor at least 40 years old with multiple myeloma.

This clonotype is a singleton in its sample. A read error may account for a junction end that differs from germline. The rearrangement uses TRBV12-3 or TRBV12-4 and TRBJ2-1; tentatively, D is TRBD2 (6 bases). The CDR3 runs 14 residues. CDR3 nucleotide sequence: TGTGACAGCAGTTATCGGGAGCCCTACAATGAGCAGTTCTTC. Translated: CDSSYREPYNEQFF.

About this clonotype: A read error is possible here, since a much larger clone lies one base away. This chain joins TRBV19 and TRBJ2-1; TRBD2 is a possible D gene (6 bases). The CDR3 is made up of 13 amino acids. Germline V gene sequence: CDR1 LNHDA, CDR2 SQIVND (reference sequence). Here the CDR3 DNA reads TGTGCCAGTCCCCTTGGGGGGTACAGTGAGCAGTTCTTC. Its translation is CASPLGGYSEQFF.

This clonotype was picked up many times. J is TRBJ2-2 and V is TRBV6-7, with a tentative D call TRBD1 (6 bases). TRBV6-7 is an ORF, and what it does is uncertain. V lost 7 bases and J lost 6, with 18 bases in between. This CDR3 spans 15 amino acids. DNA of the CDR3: TGTGCCAGCACGACAGGAAGGACCTCCCCCGGGGAGCTGTTTTTT. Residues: CASTTGRTSPGELFF.

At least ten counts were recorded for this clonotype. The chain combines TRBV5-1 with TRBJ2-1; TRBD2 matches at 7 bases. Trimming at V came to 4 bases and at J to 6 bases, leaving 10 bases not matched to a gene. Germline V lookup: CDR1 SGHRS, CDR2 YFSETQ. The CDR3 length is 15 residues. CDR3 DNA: TGCGCCAGCAGCCTCACTAGCGCCCAGGGCAATGAGCAGTTCTTC. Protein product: CASSLTSAQGNEQFF.

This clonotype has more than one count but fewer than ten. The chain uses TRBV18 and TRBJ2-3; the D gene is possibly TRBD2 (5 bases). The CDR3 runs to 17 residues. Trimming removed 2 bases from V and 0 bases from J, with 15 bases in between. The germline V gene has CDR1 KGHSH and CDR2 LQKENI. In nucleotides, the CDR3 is TGTGCCAGCTCACCAGGCCGGGGTGGTCGTAGCACAGATACGCAGTATTTT. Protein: CASSPGRGGRSTDTQYF.

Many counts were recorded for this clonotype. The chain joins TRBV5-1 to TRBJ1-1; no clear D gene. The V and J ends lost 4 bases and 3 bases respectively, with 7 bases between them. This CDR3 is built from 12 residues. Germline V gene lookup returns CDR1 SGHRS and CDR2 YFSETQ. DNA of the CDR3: TGCGCCAGCAGCACCGGATACACTGAAGCTTTCTTT. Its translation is CASSTGYTEAFF.

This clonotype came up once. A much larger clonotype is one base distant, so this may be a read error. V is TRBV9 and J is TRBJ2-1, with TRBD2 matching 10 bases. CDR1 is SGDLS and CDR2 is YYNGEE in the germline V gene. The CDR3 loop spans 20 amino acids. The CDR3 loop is CASSPRQGFMSGRDYNEQVF. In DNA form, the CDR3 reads TGTGCCAGCAGCCCCCGACAGGGGTTTATGAGCGGGAGGGATTACAATGAGCAGGTCTTC.

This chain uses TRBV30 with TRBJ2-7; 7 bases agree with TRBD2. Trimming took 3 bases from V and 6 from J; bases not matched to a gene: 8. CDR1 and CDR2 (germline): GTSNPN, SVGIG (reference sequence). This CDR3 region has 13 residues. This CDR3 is CAWSWGGFAEQYF. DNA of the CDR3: TGTGCCTGGAGCTGGGGGGGATTCGCCGAGCAGTACTTC.

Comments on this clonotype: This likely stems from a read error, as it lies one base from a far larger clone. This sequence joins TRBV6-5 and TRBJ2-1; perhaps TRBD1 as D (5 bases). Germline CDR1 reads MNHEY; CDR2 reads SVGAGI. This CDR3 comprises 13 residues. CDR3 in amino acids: CASSYDSYNEQLF. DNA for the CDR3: TGTGCCAGCAGTTACGACAGCTACAATGAGCAGCTCTTC.

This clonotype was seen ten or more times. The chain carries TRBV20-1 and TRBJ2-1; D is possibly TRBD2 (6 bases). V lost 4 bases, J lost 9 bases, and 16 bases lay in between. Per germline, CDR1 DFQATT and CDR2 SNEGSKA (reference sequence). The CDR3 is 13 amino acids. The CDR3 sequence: CSANLEGGREQFF. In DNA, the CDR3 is TGCAGTGCTAATTTGGAGGGTGGGCGTGAGCAGTTCTTC.

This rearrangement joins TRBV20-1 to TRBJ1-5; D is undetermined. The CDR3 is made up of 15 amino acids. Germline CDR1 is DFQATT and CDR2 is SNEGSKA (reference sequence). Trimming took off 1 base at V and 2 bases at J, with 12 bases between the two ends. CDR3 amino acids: CSARGGGSGNQPQHF. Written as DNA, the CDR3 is TGCAGTGCTAGAGGGGGAGGGTCTGGCAATCAGCCCCAGCATTTT.

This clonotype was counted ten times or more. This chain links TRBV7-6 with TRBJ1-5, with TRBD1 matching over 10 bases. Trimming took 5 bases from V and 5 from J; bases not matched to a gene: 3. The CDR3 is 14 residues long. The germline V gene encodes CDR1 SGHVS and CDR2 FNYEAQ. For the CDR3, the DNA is TGTGCCAGCAGCCCGGACAGGGGGTATCAGCCCCAGCATTTT. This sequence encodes CASSPDRGYQPQHF.

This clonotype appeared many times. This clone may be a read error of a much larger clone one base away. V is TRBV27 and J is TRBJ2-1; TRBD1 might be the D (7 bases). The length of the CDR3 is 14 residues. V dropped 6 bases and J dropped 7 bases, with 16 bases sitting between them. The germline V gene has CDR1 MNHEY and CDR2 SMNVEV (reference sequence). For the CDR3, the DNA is TGTGCCAGCAGGGAGGGGGCGCTGAGGAATGAGCAGTTCTTC. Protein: CASREGALRNEQFF.

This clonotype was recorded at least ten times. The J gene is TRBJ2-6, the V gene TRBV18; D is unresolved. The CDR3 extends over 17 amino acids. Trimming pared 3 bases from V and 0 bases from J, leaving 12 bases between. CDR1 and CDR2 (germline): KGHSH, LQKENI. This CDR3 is CASSPATSSSGANVLTF. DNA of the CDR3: TGTGCCAGCTCACCGGCCACGTCCTCCTCTGGGGCCAACGTCCTGACTTTC.

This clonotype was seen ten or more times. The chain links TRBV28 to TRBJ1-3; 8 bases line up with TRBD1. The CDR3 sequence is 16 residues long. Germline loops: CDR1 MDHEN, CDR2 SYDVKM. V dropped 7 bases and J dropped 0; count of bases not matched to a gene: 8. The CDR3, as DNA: TGTGCCAGCACCCAAGGTGGGACAGGCTCTGGAAACACCATATATTTT. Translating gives CASTQGGTGSGNTIYF.

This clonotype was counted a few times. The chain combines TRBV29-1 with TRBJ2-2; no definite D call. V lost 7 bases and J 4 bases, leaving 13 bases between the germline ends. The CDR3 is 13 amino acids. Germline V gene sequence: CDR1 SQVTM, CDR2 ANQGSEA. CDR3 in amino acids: CSAASGSTGELFF. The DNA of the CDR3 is TGCAGCGCCGCGTCCGGGTCCACCGGGGAGCTGTTTTTT.

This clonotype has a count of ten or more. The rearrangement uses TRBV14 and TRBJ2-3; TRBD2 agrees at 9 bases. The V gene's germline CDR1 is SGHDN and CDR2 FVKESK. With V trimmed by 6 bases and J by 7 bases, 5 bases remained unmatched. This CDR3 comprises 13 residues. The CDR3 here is CASSTLAGYTQYF. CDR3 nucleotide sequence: TGTGCCAGCAGTACTCTAGCGGGGTATACGCAGTATTTT.

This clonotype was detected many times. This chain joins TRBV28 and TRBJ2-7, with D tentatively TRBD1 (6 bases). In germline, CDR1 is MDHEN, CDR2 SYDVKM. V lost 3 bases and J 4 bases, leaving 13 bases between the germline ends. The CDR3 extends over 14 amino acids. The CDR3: CASSFPGDYYEQYF. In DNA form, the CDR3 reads TGTGCCAGCAGTTTCCCAGGGGATTATTACGAGCAGTACTTC.

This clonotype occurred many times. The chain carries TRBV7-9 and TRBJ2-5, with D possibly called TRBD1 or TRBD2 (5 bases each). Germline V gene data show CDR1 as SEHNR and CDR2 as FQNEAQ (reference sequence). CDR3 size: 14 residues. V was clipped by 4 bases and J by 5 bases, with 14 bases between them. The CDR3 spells CASSSQDKRETQYF. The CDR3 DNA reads TGTGCCAGCAGCTCCCAGGACAAGCGGGAGACCCAGTACTTC.